One and the same sample provided the 29 T cell receptor beta chains below, sequenced in a study of blood T cell repertoires in COVID-19. The method was immunoSEQ multiplex PCR; TCRdb's version includes in-frame clones alone and lacks a portion of them. The sample consists of roughly 150,000 clones, roughly four fifths of them appearing once. Sequenced material: peripheral blood. Receptors were obtained from a human donor with acute or convalescent COVID-19. The donor label of this sample is uncertain.

The chain is built from TRBV6-5 and TRBJ1-1; no definite D call. V was clipped by 7 bases and J by 1 base, with 4 bases between them. This CDR3 spans 11 amino acids. Germline V gives CDR1 MNHEY, CDR2 SVGAGI. The CDR3 DNA sequence: TGTGCCAGCACACAGAACACTGAAGCTTTCTTT. Residues: CASTQNTEAFF.

This clone has more than one count but fewer than ten. The chain combines TRBV10-3 with TRBJ1-4; D remains unclear. This CDR3 contains 16 residues. V was pared by 10 bases and J by 7 bases, with 25 bases between. The germline V gene has CDR1 ENHRY and CDR2 SYGVKD. The CDR3 sequence: CATGRPGVSSAEKLFF. Written as DNA, the CDR3 is TGTGCCACGGGGAGACCCGGCGTAAGTTCTGCTGAAAAACTGTTTTTT.

With regard to this clone: A junction boundary mismatches the germline segment, possibly from a read error. This chain connects TRBV6-5 to TRBJ2-2, with 9 bases aligning to TRBD1. There are 15 residues in the CDR3. Germline V lookup: CDR1 MNHEY, CDR2 SVGAGI. This CDR3 reads CASRTQGAKTGELFF. For the CDR3, the DNA is TGTGCCAGCAGAACACAGGGGGCGAAGACCGGGGAGCTGTTTTTT.

V and J are TRBV30 and TRBJ1-5, with D perhaps matching TRBD1 (5 bases). The germline V gene has CDR1 GTSNPN and CDR2 SVGIG (reference sequence). V was clipped by 1 base and J by 2 bases, with 6 bases between them. There are 13 residues in the CDR3. The CDR3: CAWSDRRNQPQHF. In DNA form, the CDR3 reads TGTGCCTGGAGTGACAGGCGCAATCAGCCCCAGCATTTT.

The chain has TRBV7-3 and TRBJ2-2, with D maybe TRBD1 (6 bases). Per the germline V gene, CDR1 is SGHTA and CDR2 is FQGTGA. This CDR3 region has 16 residues. V was cut by 5 bases and J by 0 bases, with 13 bases left in between. CDR3 in DNA: TGTGCCAGCAGCCCACAGGGACGGACGAACACCGGGGAGCTGTTTTTT. Protein sequence: CASSPQGRTNTGELFF. The complete variable domain, with remaining parts taken from reference TRBV7-3 and TRBJ2-2, reads GAGVSQTPSNKVTEKGKYVELRCDPISGHTALYWYRQSLGQGPEFLIYFQGTGAADDSGLPNDRFFAVRPEGSVSTLKIQRTERGDSAVYLCASSPQGRTNTGELFFGEGSRLTVL.

This chain connects TRBV5-4 to TRBJ2-7, with 10 bases lining up with TRBD1. Germline V gives CDR1 SGHNT, CDR2 YYREEE (reference sequence). V shed 2 bases, J shed 1 base, and the junction held 6 bases outside the gene matches. CDR3 length: 16 amino acids. The CDR3 region is CASSFYRTGGSYEQYF. The CDR3 nucleotides read TGTGCCAGCAGCTTTTACCGGACAGGGGGGTCCTACGAGCAGTACTTC.

The V call is TRBV7-2, the J call TRBJ2-5; tentatively, D is TRBD2 (6 bases). V dropped 5 bases and J dropped 2 bases, with 15 bases sitting between them. The CDR3 spans 15 residues. Germline values: CDR1 SGHTA, CDR2 FQGNSA. CDR3: CASSTQGTLQETQYF. CDR3 nucleotide sequence: TGTGCCAGCAGCACACAAGGGACTCTGCAAGAGACCCAGTACTTC.

V and J are TRBV2 and TRBJ1-2, with 8 bases lining up with TRBD1. The germline CDR1 and CDR2 sequences are SNHLY and FYNNEI. V shed 7 bases, J shed 7 bases, and the junction held 11 bases outside the gene matches. This CDR3 contains 14 residues. The CDR3 loop is CASTPQGAMGGYTF. The CDR3, as DNA: TGTGCCAGCACCCCTCAGGGGGCGATGGGTGGCTACACCTTC. Full variable domain (missing parts from reference TRBV2 and TRBJ1-2): EPEVTQTPSHQVTQMGQEVILRCVPISNHLYFYWYRQILGQKVEFLVSFYNNEISEKSEIFDDQFSVERPDGSNFTLKIRSTKLEDSAMYFCASTPQGAMGGYTFGSGTRLTVV.

V usage is TRBV4-2 and J usage is TRBJ1-4; 9 positions match TRBD1. CDR1 LGHNA and CDR2 YNFKEQ come from the germline V gene. With 1 base clipped from V and 8 bases from J, the junction kept 8 bases outside the gene matches. This CDR3 is 16 amino acids long. CDR3 sequence: CASSQGQGVSEEKLFF. In DNA, the CDR3 is TGTGCCAGCAGCCAAGGACAGGGGGTTTCAGAAGAAAAACTGTTTTTT.

The rearrangement joins TRBV7-2 to TRBJ1-2, with 12 bases aligning to TRBD1. Unmatched junction bases numbered 4, after V lost 1 base and J lost 1 base. Germline V gene data show CDR1 as SGHTA and CDR2 as FQGNSA. The CDR3 consists of 17 residues. CDR3 region: CASSLVGTGGFNYGYTF. Written as DNA, the CDR3 is TGTGCCAGCAGCTTAGTCGGGACAGGGGGCTTTAACTATGGCTACACCTTC.

The chain links TRBV2 to TRBJ2-1; 12 bases agree with TRBD1. This CDR3 has 16 residues. V was clipped by 5 bases and J by 5 bases; unmatched bases: 7. The germline V gene encodes CDR1 SNHLY and CDR2 FYNNEI. Here the CDR3 DNA reads TGTGCCAGCAGTTTTCTCCGGGACAGGGGGCACAATGAGCAGTTCTTC. Its translation is CASSFLRDRGHNEQFF.

There are many counts of this clone. The V call is TRBV3-1 (or the pseudogene TRBV3-2), the J call TRBJ1-2; the D gene is possibly TRBD1 (6 bases). Germline V gene data show CDR1 as LGHDT and CDR2 as YNNKEL (reference sequence). V gave up 4 bases and J gave up 3 bases, with 9 bases separating them. There are 13 residues in the CDR3. The CDR3 region has the DNA TGTGCCAGCAGCCCAGGGGTTGACTATGGCTACACCTTC. This sequence encodes CASSPGVDYGYTF.

The J gene is TRBJ2-1, the V gene TRBV10-1, with 13 nucleotides matching TRBD2. From germline, CDR1 is WNHNN and CDR2 SYGVQD (reference sequence). The CDR3 extends over 15 amino acids. The ends lost 4 bases at V and 9 bases at J; junction bases unmatched: 6. The CDR3 DNA follows: TGCGCCAGCAGTGTGGGACTAGCGGGGCAAGGTGAGCAGTTCTTC. Protein product: CASSVGLAGQGEQFF.

The gene calls are TRBV14 and TRBJ1-6; TRBD1 is a possible D gene (5 bases). Trimming cost V 4 bases and J 7 bases, with 17 bases left between them. The CDR3 is 16 amino acids. Germline CDR1 reads SGHDN; CDR2 reads FVKESK. Here the CDR3 DNA reads TGTGCCAGCAGCCTTTCTTCGCGGGGCCGGAATTCACCCCTCCACTTT. Protein product: CASSLSSRGRNSPLHF.

The genes are TRBV3-1 (or the pseudogene TRBV3-2) and TRBJ1-3, with D tentatively TRBD1 (6 bases). Germline V lookup: CDR1 LGHDT, CDR2 YNNKEL (reference sequence). The CDR3 has 15 amino acids. The germline V and J ends were trimmed by 2 bases and 2 bases, with 10 bases remaining between them. CDR3 sequence reads: CASSQQGRAGNTIYF. The DNA for the CDR3 is TGTGCCAGCAGCCAACAGGGGAGGGCTGGAAACACCATATATTTT.

The chain links TRBV3-1 (or the pseudogene TRBV3-2) to TRBJ1-2; D perhaps matches TRBD1 (6 bases). V was clipped by 3 bases and J by 0 bases, with 14 bases between them. The CDR3 is 16 amino acids. Germline CDR1 reads LGHDT; CDR2 reads YNNKEL (reference sequence). The DNA for the CDR3 is TGTGCCAGCAGCCATCACCAGGGGATCCCTAACTATGGCTACACCTTC. This gives the protein CASSHHQGIPNYGYTF.

J is TRBJ1-1 and V is TRBV7-2; D is possibly TRBD1 (5 bases). The germline gives CDR1 SGHTA, CDR2 FQGNSA. V was trimmed by 5 bases and J by 2 bases, leaving 15 bases between them. This CDR3 spans 15 amino acids. This chain's CDR3 is CASSPVFGANTEAFF. CDR3 bases: TGTGCCAGCAGCCCGGTCTTTGGGGCAAACACTGAAGCTTTCTTT.

The chain carries TRBV2 and TRBJ1-1, with D possibly being TRBD1 (5 bases). The CDR3 is made up of 14 amino acids. The V and J ends lost 6 bases and 5 bases respectively, with 16 bases between them. Looked up from germline, CDR1 is SNHLY and CDR2 is FYNNEI. The CDR3 reads CASRGQAGRTEAFF. The CDR3 nucleotides read TGTGCCAGCAGGGGCCAGGCAGGGAGGACTGAAGCTTTCTTT.

The chain carries TRBV4-2 and TRBJ1-3, with TRBD1 as a possible D gene (5 bases). This CDR3 has 16 amino acids. Germline lookup yields CDR1 LGHNA and CDR2 YNFKEQ. With 0 bases removed from V and 4 bases from J, the gap between germline ends came to 13 bases. CDR3 nucleotides: TGTGCCAGCAGCCAAGATCGAGGAGGGGCGGGAAACACCATATATTTT. Translation gives CASSQDRGGAGNTIYF.

This sequence joins TRBV11-3 and TRBJ2-5; tentative D call: TRBD1 (5 bases). The CDR3 is 14 amino acids. Germline loops: CDR1 SGHNT, CDR2 YENEEA. Trimming removed 5 bases from V and 1 base from J, with 11 bases in between. CDR3 residues: CASSAGFLQETQYF. In nucleotides, the CDR3 is TGTGCCAGCAGCGCAGGGTTTCTCCAAGAGACCCAGTACTTC.

The chain combines TRBV6-5 with TRBJ1-1; 9 positions match TRBD1. Germline loops: CDR1 MNHEY, CDR2 SVGAGI. The CDR3 is made up of 14 amino acids. J lost 3 bases, V lost 7 bases, and 6 bases had no gene match. The CDR3 nucleotides are TGTGCCAGCACTATACAGGGGGCTCACACTGAAGCTTTCTTT. This encodes CASTIQGAHTEAFF.

The rearrangement joins TRBV5-1 to TRBJ2-3; D not certain. Trimming took off 3 bases at V and 11 bases at J, with 16 bases between the two ends. The CDR3 loop spans 13 amino acids. CDR1 is SGHRS and CDR2 is YFSETQ in the germline V gene. In DNA, the CDR3 is TGCGCCAGCAGCTCAAGACTTCCCCGAGAGCAGTATTTT. Translated: CASSSRLPREQYF.

Worth noting for this clone: This same CDR3 is encoded by further DNA sequences in the sample. The chain joins TRBV18 to TRBJ1-2, with 10 nucleotides matching TRBD1. The CDR3 is 13 residues long. Germline V gene sequence: CDR1 KGHSH, CDR2 LQKENI. Germline trimming cut 3 bases from V and 8 bases from J; bases unmatched to any gene: 3. The CDR3 nucleotides read TGTGCCAGCTCACCGGGACAGGGGTACGGCTACACCTTC. Residues: CASSPGQGYGYTF.

The chain is built from TRBV5-1 and TRBJ1-6, with D possibly TRBD1 on 5 matching bases. The germline V gene has CDR1 SGHRS and CDR2 YFSETQ. V lost 4 bases and J lost 7, with 18 bases in between. This CDR3 has 16 amino acids. CDR3 sequence reads: CASSPIIDRGNSPLHF. The CDR3, as DNA: TGCGCCAGCAGCCCAATTATTGACAGAGGCAATTCACCCCTCCACTTT.

The chain recombines TRBV7-9 with TRBJ2-5; a possible D gene is TRBD1 (6 bases). Trimming took 5 bases from V and 4 from J, leaving 14 bases between them. CDR1 is SEHNR, CDR2 FQNEAQ, per germline (reference sequence). This CDR3 is built from 14 residues. CDR3 sequence: CASSPSRGGETQYF. CDR3 DNA: TGTGCCAGCAGCCCATCCCGAGGGGGAGAGACCCAGTACTTC.

This chain joins TRBV19 and TRBJ1-5; TRBD1 agrees at 7 bases. The CDR3 covers 13 residues. With 8 bases clipped from V and 4 bases from J, the junction kept 5 bases outside the gene matches. Germline V gene data show CDR1 as LNHDA and CDR2 as SQIVND (reference sequence). The CDR3 DNA is TGTGCCAGTTCGGACAGGTTAAATCAGCCCCAGCATTTT. This sequence encodes CASSDRLNQPQHF.

The chain joins TRBV2 to TRBJ2-3, with 8 bases aligning to TRBD2. The CDR3 is made up of 15 amino acids. Trimming cost V 4 bases and J 0 bases; bases outside gene matches: 3. Germline CDR1 reads SNHLY; CDR2 reads FYNNEI. For the CDR3, the DNA is TGTGCCAGCAGTGGTGAGCGGGGGAGCACAGATACGCAGTATTTT. This codes for CASSGERGSTDTQYF.

The chain combines TRBV29-1 with TRBJ2-2; 15 bases agree with TRBD2. There are 15 residues in the CDR3. Per germline, CDR1 SQVTM and CDR2 ANQGSEA. V gave up 5 bases and J gave up 4 bases; unmatched junction bases: 2. The CDR3 DNA follows: TGCAGCGTTTCGGGACTAGCGGGGGGCACCGGGGAGCTGTTTTTT. Protein product: CSVSGLAGGTGELFF.

The chain combines TRBV18 with TRBJ1-2; no clear D. The CDR3 spans 13 residues. Germline V gives CDR1 KGHSH, CDR2 LQKENI. Trimming stripped 2 bases from V and 4 bases from J, with 8 bases between. The CDR3 sequence: CASSPGAAYGYTF. As DNA, the CDR3 is TGTGCCAGCTCACCAGGCGCGGCCTATGGCTACACCTTC.